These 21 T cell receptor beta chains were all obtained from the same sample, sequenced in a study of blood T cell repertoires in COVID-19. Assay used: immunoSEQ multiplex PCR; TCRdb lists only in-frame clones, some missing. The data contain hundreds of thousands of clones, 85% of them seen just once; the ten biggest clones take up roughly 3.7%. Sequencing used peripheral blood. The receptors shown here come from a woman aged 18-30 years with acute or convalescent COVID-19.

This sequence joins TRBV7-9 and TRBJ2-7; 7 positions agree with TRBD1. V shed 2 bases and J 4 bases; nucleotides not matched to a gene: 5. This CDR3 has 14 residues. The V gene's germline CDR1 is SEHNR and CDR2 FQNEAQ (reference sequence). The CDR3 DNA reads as TGTGCCAGCAGCTTAAGGGACAGAGAATACGAGCAGTACTTC. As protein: CASSLRDREYEQYF.

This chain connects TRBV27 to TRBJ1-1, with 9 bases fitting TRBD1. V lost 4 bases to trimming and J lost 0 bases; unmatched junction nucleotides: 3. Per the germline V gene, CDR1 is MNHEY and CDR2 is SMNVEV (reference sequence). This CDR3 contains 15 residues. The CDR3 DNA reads TGTGCCAGCAGTTCAGGACAGGGGATGAACACTGAAGCTTTCTTT. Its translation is CASSSGQGMNTEAFF.

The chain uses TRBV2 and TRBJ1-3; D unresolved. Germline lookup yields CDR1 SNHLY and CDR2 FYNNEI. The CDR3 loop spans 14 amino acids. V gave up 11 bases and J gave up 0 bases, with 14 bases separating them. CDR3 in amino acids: CACWTAGSGNTIYF. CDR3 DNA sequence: TGTGCCTGCTGGACCGCGGGCTCTGGAAACACCATATATTTT. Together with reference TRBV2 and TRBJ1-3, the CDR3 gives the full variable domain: EPEVTQTPSHQVTQMGQEVILRCVPISNHLYFYWYRQILGQKVEFLVSFYNNEISEKSEIFDDQFSVERPDGSNFTLKIRSTKLEDSAMYFCACWTAGSGNTIYFGEGSWLTVV.

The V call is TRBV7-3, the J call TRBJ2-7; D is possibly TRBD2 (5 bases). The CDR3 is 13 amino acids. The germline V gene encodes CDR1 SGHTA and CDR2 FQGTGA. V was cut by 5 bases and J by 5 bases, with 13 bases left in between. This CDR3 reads CASSPGGVHEQYF. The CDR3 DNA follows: TGTGCCAGCAGCCCTGGAGGTGTCCACGAGCAGTACTTC.

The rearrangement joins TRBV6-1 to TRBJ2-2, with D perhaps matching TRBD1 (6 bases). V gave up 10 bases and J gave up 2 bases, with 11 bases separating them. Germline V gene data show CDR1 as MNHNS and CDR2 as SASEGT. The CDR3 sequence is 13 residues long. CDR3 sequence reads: CATGTLNTGELFF. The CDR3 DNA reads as TGTGCCACCGGGACACTTAACACCGGGGAGCTGTTTTTT.

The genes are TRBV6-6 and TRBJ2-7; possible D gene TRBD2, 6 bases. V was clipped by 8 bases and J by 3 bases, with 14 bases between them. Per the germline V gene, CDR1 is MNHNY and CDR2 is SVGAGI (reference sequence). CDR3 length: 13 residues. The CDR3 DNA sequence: TGTGCCAGCGCTTGGAGGGAGAGCTACGAGCAGTACTTC. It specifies CASAWRESYEQYF.

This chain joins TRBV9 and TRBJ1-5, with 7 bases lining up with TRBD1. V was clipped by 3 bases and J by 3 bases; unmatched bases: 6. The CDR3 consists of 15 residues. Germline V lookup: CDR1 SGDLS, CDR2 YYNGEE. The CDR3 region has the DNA TGTGCCAGCAGCGGGACAGGTGGGCCCAATCAGCCCCAGCATTTT. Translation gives CASSGTGGPNQPQHF.

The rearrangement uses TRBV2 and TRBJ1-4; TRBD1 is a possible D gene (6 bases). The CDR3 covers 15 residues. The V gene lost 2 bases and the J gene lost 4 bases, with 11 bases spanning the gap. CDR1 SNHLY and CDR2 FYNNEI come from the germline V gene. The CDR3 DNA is TGTGCCAGCAGTGAATCGGGCAGGGGTAATGAAAAACTGTTTTTT. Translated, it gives CASSESGRGNEKLFF.

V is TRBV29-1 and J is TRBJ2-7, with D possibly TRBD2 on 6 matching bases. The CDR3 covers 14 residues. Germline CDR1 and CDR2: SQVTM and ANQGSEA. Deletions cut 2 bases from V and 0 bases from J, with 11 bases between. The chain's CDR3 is CSVEPRESSYEQYF. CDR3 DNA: TGCAGCGTTGAACCGCGGGAAAGCTCCTACGAGCAGTACTTC.

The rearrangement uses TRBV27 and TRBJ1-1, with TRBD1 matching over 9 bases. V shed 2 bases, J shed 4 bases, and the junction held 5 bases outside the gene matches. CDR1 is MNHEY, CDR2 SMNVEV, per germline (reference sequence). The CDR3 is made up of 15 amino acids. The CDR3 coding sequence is TGTGCCAGCAGTTTAGGGACAGGGACGGGCACTGAAGCTTTCTTT. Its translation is CASSLGTGTGTEAFF.

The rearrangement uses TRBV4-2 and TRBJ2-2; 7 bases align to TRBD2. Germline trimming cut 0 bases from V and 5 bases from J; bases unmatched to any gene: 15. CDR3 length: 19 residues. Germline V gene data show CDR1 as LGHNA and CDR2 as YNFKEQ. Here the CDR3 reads CASSQDTGFAGVNTGELFF. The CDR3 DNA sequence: TGTGCCAGCAGCCAAGATACGGGGTTCGCGGGAGTAAATACCGGGGAGCTGTTTTTT.

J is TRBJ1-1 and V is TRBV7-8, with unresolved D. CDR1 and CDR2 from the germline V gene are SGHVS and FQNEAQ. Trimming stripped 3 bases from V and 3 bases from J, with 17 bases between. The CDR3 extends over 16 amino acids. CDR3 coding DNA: TGTGCCAGCAGCTTGGGAGGGCGTACCATGGACACTGAAGCTTTCTTT. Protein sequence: CASSLGGRTMDTEAFF.

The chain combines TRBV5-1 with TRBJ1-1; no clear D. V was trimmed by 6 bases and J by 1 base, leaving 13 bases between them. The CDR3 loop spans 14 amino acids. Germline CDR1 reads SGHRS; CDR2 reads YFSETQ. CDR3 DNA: TGCGCCAGCACGAGGGAGCCAACGAACACTGAAGCTTTCTTT. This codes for CASTREPTNTEAFF.

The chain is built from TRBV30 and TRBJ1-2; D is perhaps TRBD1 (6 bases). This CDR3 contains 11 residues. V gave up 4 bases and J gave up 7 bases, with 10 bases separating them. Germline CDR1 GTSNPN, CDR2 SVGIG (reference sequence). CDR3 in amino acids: CAWITGSGYTF. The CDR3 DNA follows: TGTGCCTGGATCACAGGGTCTGGCTACACCTTC.

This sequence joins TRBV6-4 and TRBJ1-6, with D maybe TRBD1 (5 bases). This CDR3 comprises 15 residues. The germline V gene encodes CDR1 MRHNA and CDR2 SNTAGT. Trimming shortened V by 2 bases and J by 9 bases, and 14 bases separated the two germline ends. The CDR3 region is CASSDLGRGRSPLHF. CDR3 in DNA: TGTGCCAGCAGTGACCTAGGGAGGGGTCGTTCACCCCTCCACTTT.

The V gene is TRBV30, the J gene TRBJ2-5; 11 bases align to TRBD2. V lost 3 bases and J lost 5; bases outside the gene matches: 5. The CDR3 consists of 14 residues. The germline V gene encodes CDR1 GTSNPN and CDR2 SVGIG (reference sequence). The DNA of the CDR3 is TGTGCCTGGAGGTTAGCGGGGGGGCGGGAGACCCAGTACTTC. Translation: CAWRLAGGRETQYF. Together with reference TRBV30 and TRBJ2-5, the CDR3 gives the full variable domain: SQTIHQWPATLVQPVGSPLSLECTVEGTSNPNLYWYRQAAGRGLQLLFYSVGIGQISSEVPQNLSASRPQDRQFILSSKKLLLSDSGFYLCAWRLAGGRETQYFGPGTRLLVL.

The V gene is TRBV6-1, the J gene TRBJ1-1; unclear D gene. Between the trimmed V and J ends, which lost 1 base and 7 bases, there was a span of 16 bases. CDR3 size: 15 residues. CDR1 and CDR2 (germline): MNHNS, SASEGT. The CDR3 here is CASSEDFISEVEAFF. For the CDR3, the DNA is TGTGCCAGCAGTGAAGATTTTATATCAGAAGTTGAAGCTTTCTTT.

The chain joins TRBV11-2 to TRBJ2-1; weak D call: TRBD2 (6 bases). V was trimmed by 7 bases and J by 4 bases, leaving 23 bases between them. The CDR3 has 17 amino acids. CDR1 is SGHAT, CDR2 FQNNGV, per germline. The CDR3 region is CASTEKNREQTYNEQFF. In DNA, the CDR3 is TGTGCCAGCACCGAAAAAAACCGGGAGCAAACTTACAATGAGCAGTTCTTC.

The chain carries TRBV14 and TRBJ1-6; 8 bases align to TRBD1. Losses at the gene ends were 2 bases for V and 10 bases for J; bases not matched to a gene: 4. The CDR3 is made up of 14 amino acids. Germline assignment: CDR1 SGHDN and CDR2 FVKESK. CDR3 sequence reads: CASSQQGAGSPLHF. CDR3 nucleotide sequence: TGTGCCAGCAGCCAACAGGGGGCTGGATCACCCCTCCACTTT.

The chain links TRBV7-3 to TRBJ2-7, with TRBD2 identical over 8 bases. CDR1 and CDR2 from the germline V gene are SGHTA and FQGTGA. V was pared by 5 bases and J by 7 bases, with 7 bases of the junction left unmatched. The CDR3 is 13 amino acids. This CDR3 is CASSTGTSGEQYF. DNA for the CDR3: TGTGCCAGCAGCACCGGGACTAGTGGAGAGCAGTACTTC.

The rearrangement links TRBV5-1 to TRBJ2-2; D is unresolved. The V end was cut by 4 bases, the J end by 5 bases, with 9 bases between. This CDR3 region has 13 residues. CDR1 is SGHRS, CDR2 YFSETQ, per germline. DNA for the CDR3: TGCGCCAGCAGCCTACTCCTTACCGGGGAGCTGTTTTTT. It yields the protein CASSLLLTGELFF.